Listed here are 3 T cell receptor beta chains from one sample, sequenced in a study of T cell repertoires in cytomegalovirus infection. Using its own MiXCR run on the reads, TCRdb lists one record per CDR3 protein. Here the sample spans about 920,000 distinct CDR3 sequences, approximately 31% being singletons. Their antigen targets remain unknown. Specimen: cultured CD8+ T cells from PBMCs, collected from culture after CMV antigen stimulation. The receptors come from a human donor in good health (CMV status not recorded). Some clones in this sample may be carry-over from other donors' samples.

This clonotype came up many times. V gene TRBV7-6 combines with J gene TRBJ2-7; D is perhaps TRBD2 (5 bases). Germline-derived CDR1 and CDR2 are SGHVS and FNYEAQ. The CDR3 consists of 14 residues. V dropped 1 base and J dropped 2 bases, with 9 bases sitting between them. The CDR3 coding sequence is TGTGCCAGCAGCTTAGGGACTGCGACCTACGAGCAGTACTTC. Protein sequence: CASSLGTATYEQYF.

V and J are TRBV29-1 and TRBJ1-2; the D is unclear. Trimming stripped 6 bases from V and 3 bases from J, with 14 bases between. The CDR3 covers 13 residues. Germline values: CDR1 SQVTM, CDR2 ANQGSEA. CDR3 residues: CSVSPIRDYGYTF. The DNA for the CDR3 is TGCAGCGTCTCCCCCATTCGCGACTATGGCTACACCTTC.

Points on this clonotype: At one of its ends the junction is not consistent with the germline gene, which may arise from a read error. V usage is TRBV4-1 and J usage is TRBJ2-7, with 9 bases fitting TRBD2. The CDR3 consists of 14 residues. Looked up from germline, CDR1 is MGHRA and CDR2 is YSYEKL. The CDR3 region is CASSPAGGRDEQYF. CDR3 bases: TGTGCCAGCAGCCCGGCGGGGGGGCGGGACGAGCAGTACTTC.